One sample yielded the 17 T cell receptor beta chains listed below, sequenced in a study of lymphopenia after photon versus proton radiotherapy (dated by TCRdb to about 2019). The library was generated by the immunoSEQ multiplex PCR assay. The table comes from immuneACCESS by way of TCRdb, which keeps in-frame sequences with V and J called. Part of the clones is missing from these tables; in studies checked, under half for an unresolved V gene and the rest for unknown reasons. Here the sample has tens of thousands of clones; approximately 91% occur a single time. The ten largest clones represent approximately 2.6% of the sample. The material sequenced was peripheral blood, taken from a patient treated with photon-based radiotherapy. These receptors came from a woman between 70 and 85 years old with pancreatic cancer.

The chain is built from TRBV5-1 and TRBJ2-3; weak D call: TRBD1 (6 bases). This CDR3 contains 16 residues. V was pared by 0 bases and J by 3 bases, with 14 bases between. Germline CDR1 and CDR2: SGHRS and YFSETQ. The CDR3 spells CASSLGQAVGTDTQYF. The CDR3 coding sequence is TGCGCCAGCAGCTTGGGACAGGCCGTAGGAACAGATACGCAGTATTTT.

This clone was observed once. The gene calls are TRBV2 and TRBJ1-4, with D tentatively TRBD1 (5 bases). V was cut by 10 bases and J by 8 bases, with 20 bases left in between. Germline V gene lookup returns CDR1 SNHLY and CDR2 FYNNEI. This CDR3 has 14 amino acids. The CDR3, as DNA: TGTGCCACCAAAGGGGACCGCGGACGAGAAAAACTGTTTTTT. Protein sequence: CATKGDRGREKLFF.

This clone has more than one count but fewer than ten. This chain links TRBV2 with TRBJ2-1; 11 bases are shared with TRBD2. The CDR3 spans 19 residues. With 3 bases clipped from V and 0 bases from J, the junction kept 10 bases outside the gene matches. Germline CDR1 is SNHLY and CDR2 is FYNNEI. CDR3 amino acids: CASSDRTSGPQNSYNEQFF. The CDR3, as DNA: TGTGCCAGCAGTGATCGGACTAGCGGGCCTCAAAACTCCTACAATGAGCAGTTCTTC.

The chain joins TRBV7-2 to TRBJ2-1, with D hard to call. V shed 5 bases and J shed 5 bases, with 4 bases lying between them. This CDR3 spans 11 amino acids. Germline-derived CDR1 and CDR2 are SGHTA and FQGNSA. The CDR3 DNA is TGTGCCAGCAGCCCCGACAATGAGCAGTTCTTC. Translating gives CASSPDNEQFF.

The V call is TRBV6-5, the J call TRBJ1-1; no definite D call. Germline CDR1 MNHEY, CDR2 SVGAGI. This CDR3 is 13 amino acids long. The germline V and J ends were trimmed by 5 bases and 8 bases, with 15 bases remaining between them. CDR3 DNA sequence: TGTGCCAGCAGTCTTACACGGAGGGCCGAAGCTTTCTTT. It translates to CASSLTRRAEAFF.

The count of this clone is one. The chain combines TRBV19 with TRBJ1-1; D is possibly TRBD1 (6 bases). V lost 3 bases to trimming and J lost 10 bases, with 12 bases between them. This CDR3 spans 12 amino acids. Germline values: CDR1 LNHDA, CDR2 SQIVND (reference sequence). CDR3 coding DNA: TGTGCCAGTAGTATCCAACAGGGTTCAGCTTTCTTT. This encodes CASSIQQGSAFF.

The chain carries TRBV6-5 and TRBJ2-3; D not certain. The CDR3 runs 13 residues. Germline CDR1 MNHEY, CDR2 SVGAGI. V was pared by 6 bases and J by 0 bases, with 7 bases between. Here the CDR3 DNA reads TGTGCCAGCAGCTTACGGAGCACAGATACGCAGTATTTT. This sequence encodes CASSLRSTDTQYF.

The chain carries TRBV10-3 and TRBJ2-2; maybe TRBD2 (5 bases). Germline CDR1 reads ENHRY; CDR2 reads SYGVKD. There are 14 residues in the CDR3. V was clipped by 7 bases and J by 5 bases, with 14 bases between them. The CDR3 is CAITPSGATGELFF. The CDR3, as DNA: TGTGCCATCACTCCCAGCGGAGCTACCGGGGAGCTGTTTTTT.

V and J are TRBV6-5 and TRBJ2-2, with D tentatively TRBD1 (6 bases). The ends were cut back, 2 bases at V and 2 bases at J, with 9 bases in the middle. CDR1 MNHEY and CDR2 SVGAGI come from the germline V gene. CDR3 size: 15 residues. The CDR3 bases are TGTGCCAGCAGTTACGCACAGGGAAACACCGGGGAGCTGTTTTTT. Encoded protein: CASSYAQGNTGELFF.

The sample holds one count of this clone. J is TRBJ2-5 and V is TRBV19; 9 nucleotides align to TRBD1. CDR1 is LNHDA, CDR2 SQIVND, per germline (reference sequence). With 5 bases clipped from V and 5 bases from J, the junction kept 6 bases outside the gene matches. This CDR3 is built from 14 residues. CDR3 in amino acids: CASSAQGAGETQYF. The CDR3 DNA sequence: TGTGCCAGTAGTGCACAGGGGGCTGGGGAGACCCAGTACTTC.

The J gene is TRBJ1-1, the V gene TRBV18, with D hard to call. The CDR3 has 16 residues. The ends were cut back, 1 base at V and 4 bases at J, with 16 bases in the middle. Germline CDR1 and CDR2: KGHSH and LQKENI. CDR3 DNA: TGTGCCAGCTCACCACAGGTTTCGGCTATGGGCACTGAAGCTTTCTTT. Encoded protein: CASSPQVSAMGTEAFF.

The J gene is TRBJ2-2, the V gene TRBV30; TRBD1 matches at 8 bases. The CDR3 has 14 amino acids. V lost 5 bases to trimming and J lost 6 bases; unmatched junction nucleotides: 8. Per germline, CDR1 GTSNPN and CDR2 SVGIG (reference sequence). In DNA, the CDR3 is TGTGCCTGGCGGTGGACAGGGATCTCCGGGGAGCTGTTTTTT. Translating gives CAWRWTGISGELFF.

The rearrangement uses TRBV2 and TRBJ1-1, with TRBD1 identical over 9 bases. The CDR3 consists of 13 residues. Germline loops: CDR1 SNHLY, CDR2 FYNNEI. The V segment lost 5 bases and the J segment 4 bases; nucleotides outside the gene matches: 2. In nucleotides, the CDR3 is TGTGCCAGCAGTTGGACAGGGGCCACTGAAGCTTTCTTT. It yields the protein CASSWTGATEAFF.

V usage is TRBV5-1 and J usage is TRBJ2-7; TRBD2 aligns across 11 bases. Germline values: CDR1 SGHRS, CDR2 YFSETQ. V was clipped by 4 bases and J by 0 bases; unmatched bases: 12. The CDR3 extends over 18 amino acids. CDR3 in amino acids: CASSGSGTSGPISYEQYF. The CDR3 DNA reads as TGCGCCAGCAGCGGATCCGGGACTAGCGGACCGATCTCCTACGAGCAGTACTTC.

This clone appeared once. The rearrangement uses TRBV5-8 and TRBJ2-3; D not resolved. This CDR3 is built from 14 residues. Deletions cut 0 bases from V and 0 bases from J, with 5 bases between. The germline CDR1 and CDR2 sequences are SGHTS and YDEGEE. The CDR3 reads CASSLEDSTDTQYF. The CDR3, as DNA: TGTGCCAGCAGCTTGGAGGACAGCACAGATACGCAGTATTTT.

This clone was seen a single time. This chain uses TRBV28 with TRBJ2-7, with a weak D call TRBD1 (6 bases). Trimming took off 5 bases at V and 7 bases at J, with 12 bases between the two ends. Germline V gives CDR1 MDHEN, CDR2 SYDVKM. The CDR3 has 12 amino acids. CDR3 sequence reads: CASSITGREQYF. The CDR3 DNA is TGTGCCAGCAGTATAACAGGGCGGGAGCAGTACTTC.

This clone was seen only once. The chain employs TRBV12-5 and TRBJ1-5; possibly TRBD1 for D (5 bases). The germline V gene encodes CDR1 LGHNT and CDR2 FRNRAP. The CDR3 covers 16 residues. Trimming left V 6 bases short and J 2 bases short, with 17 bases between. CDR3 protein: CASGPSAGLGNQPQHF. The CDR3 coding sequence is TGTGCTAGTGGCCCCTCCGCAGGGTTGGGCAATCAGCCCCAGCATTTT.